Detailed here is one T cell receptor (beta chain). The antigen is undetermined. The germline V gene has CDR1 SGHTA and CDR2 FQGNSA. The CDR3 is 13 residues long. J was trimmed by 9 bases and V by 5 bases; bases with no gene match: 4. These data originate in a study of T cells in Graves' hyperthyroidism and ophthalmopathy. Patients aged 18 to 65 had newly diagnosed hyperthyroidism lasting under 2 months. Study-wide points: A model of 13 V-J features distinguished ophthalmopathy from stable hyperthyroidism.

Amplification targeted TCR beta CDR3 regions from RNA transcripts. The study used the HTBI primer set for a first-round RT-PCR of the TCR CDR3. MiXCR, applied by TCRdb to the multiplex PCR reads, yields one record per CDR3 protein. Here the sample spans some 250,000 distinct CDR3 sequences, roughly 15% being singletons. The sequenced sample was blood. The clonotype originates from a woman aged 45-59 years with Graves' hyperthyroidism that later progressed to Graves' ophthalmopathy. The rearrangement links TRBV7-2 to TRBJ2-1; 10 bases are a match to TRBD1. The CDR3 DNA sequence: TGTGCCAGCAGCACGACAGGGGGCAGTGAGCAGTTCTTC. This gives the protein CASSTTGGSEQFF.